This TCR beta chain was sequenced during a study of blood T cell repertoires in COVID-19. Profiling relied on immunoSEQ multiplex PCR, and the TCRdb table lists in-frame clones only, not all of them. Of about 270,000 clones in the sample, 65% to 90% were seen once. The clonotype comes from a woman in her sixties or seventies with COVID-19, enrolled during active disease. The sequenced material came from peripheral blood.

DNA for the CDR3: TGTGCCAGCAGTCGACAGGGGATGGGCAATCAGCCCCAGCATTTT. Its protein is CASSRQGMGNQPQHF. The rearrangement joins TRBV28 to TRBJ1-5, with 8 bases fitting TRBD1. Looked up from germline, CDR1 is MDHEN and CDR2 is SYDVKM. The CDR3 sequence is 15 residues long. V shed 5 bases and J 2 bases; nucleotides not matched to a gene: 5.